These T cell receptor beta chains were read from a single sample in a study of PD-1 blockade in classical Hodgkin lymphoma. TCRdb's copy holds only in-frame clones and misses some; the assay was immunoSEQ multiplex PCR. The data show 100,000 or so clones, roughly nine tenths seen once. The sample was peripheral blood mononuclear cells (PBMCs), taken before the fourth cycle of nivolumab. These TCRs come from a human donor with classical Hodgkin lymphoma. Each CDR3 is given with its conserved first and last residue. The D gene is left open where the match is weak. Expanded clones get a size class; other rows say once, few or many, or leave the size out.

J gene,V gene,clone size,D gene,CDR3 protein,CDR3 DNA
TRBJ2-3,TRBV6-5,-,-,CASSYGLQRNTDTQYF,TGTGCCAGCAGTTACGGTCTCCAGCGGAACACAGATACGCAGTATTTT
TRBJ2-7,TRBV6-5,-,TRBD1,CASSWDSTYEQYF,TGTGCCAGCAGCTGGGACAGCACCTACGAGCAGTACTTC
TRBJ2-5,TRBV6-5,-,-,CATWGVKTQYF,TGTGCCACCTGGGGTGTGAAGACCCAGTACTTC
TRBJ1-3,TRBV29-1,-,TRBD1,CSVCTGGSGNTIYF,TGCAGCGTTTGCACAGGGGGCTCTGGAAACACCATATATTTT
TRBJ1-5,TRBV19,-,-,CASSQESLSNQPQHF,TGTGCCAGTAGTCAGGAGTCCCTTAGCAATCAGCCCCAGCATTTT
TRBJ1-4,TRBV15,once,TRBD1,CATSRDRGGNEKLFF,TGTGCCACCAGCAGAGATCGAGGGGGCAATGAAAAACTGTTTTTT
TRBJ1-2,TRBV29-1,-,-,CSVEAGVGGYTF,TGCAGCGTTGAAGCAGGGGTGGGAGGCTACACCTTC
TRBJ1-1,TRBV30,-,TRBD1,CASTGGNTEAFF,TGTGCCTCTACAGGGGGGAACACTGAAGCTTTCTTT
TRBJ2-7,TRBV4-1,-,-,CASSQDLGRAGEQYF,TGCGCCAGCAGCCAAGATCTAGGCAGGGCGGGAGAGCAGTACTTC
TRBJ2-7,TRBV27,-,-,CASSSGVSWYEQYF,TGTGCCAGCAGTTCAGGGGTCAGCTGGTACGAGCAGTACTTC
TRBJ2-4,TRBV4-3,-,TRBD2,CASSHTGGKAKNIQYF,TGCGCCAGCAGCCATACGGGGGGGAAAGCCAAAAACATTCAGTACTTC
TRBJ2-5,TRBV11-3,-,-,CASSLDSSQETQYF,TGTGCCAGCAGCTTAGATTCCAGCCAAGAGACCCAGTACTTC
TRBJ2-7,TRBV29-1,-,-,CSTRGAFGDEQYF,TGCAGTACAAGGGGGGCCTTCGGAGACGAGCAGTACTTC
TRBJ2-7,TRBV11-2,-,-,CASSLEATYEQYF,TGTGCCAGCAGCCTGGAGGCCACCTACGAGCAGTACTTC
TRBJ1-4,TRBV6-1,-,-,CASSEGTNLSHEKLFF,TGTGCCAGCAGTGAAGGGACAAATCTAAGCCATGAAAAACTGTTTTTT
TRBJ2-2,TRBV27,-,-,CASNLQGTVTGELFF,TGTGCCAGCAACTTACAGGGAACGGTCACCGGGGAGCTGTTTTTT
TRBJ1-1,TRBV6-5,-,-,CASSLGTMNTEAFF,TGTGCCAGCAGCTTGGGTACCATGAACACTGAAGCTTTCTTT
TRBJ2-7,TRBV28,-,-,CASSVTGRTYEQYF,TGTGCCAGCAGCGTGACAGGCCGAACCTACGAGCAGTACTTC
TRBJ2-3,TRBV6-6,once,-,CASSPLTNTDTQYF,TGTGCCAGCAGTCCTCTGACTAACACAGATACGCAGTATTTT
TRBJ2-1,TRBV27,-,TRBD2,CASTQTSGRDEQFF,TGTGCCAGCACCCAGACTAGCGGGAGGGATGAGCAGTTCTTC
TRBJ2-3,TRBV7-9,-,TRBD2,CASSRRDYPTQYF,TGTGCCAGCAGCAGACGGGACTACCCTACGCAGTATTTT
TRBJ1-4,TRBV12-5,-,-,CASGLERGLGEKLFF,TGTGCTAGTGGTTTGGAAAGAGGCCTCGGTGAAAAACTGTTTTTT
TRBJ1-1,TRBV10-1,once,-,CASSEGALGNTEAFF,TGCGCCAGCAGTGAGGGGGCCCTGGGGAACACTGAAGCTTTCTTT
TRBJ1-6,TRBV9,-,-,CASSADGLGSPLHF,TGTGCCAGCAGCGCGGACGGGCTTGGTTCACCCCTCCACTTT
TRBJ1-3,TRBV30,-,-,CAGVAGNTIYF,TGTGCCGGGGTCGCTGGAAACACCATATATTTT
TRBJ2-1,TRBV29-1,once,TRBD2,CSVAGTSGRATINEQFF,TGCAGCGTCGCCGGGACTAGCGGGAGGGCTACTATCAATGAGCAGTTCTTC
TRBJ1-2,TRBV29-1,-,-,CSVEAGGYGYTFYTF,-
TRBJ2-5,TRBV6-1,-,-,CAARDGFVSGAQYF,TGTGCCGCCCGGGACGGCTTTGTTTCGGGTGCCCAGTACTTC
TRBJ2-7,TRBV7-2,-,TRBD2,CASSLTSGTPTKVPYF,TGTGCCAGCAGCTTGACTAGCGGGACACCTACGAAGGTTCCGTACTTC
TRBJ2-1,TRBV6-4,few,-,CASRGYYNEQFF,TGTGCCAGCAGGGGGTACTACAATGAGCAGTTCTTC
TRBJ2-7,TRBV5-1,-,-,CASSLGGTREQYF,TGCGCCAGCAGCTTGGGCGGGACTCGAGAGCAGTACTTC
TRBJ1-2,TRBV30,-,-,CASRHLPDYGYTF,TGTGCATCGAGACACCTCCCTGACTATGGCTACACCTTC
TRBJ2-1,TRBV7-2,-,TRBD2,CASSLGSSGRALGYNEQFF,TGTGCCAGCAGCTTAGGGTCTAGCGGGAGGGCTTTGGGCTACAATGAGCAGTTCTTC
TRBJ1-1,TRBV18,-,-,CASSPPYEAEAFF,TGTGCCAGCTCACCACCGTATGAGGCTGAAGCTTTCTTT
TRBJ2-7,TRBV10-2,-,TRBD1,CASCRQGAYEQYF,TGCGCCAGCTGTAGGCAGGGGGCTTACGAGCAGTACTTC
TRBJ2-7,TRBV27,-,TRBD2,CASKSLAGRSYEQYF,TGTGCCAGCAAGTCACTAGCGGGACGATCCTACGAGCAGTACTTC
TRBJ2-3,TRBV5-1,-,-,CASSLSPDSRTDTQYF,TGCGCCAGCAGCTTGTCCCCGGACTCTCGCACAGATACGCAGTATTTT
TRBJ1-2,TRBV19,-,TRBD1,CASSRRDSASYGYTF,TGTGCCAGTAGTAGACGGGACAGCGCCAGCTATGGCTACACCTTC
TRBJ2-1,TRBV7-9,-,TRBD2,CASSLMAGADEQFF,TGTGCCAGCAGCTTAATGGCGGGAGCCGATGAGCAGTTCTTC
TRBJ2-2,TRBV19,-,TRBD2,CASSLAATGELFF,TGTGCCAGTAGCCTAGCGGCAACCGGGGAGCTGTTTTTT
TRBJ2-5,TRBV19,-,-,CASSVGQGSQETQYF,TGTGCCAGTAGTGTAGGCCAGGGATCCCAAGAGACCCAGTACTTC
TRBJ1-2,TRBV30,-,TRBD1,CAWSEPRTGPIYTF,TGTGCCTGGAGCGAACCTAGGACAGGCCCCATCTACACCTTC
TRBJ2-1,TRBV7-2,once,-,CASSLDGSSYNEQFF,TGTGCCAGCAGCTTAGACGGGAGCTCCTACAATGAGCAGTTCTTC
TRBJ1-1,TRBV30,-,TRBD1,CAWRVRTGANTEAFF,TGTGCCTGGAGAGTCCGGACAGGAGCGAACACTGAAGCTTTCTTT
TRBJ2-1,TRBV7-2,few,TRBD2,CASSATSGSFNEQFF,TGTGCCAGCAGCGCCACTAGCGGGAGTTTCAATGAGCAGTTCTTC
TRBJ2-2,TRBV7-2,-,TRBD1,CASSQDRASTGELFF,TGTGCCAGCAGCCAAGACAGGGCTAGCACCGGGGAGCTGTTTTTT
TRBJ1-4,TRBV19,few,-,CASSIEQAGEKLFF,TGTGCCAGTAGTATCGAACAGGCAGGGGAAAAACTGTTTTTT
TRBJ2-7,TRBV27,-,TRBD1,CASSSLAGTGPYEQYF,TGTGCCAGCAGTTCCTTAGCCGGGACAGGACCCTACGAGCAGTACTTC
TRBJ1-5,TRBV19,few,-,CASKDANQPQHF,TGTGCCAGTAAGGATGCCAATCAGCCCCAGCATTTT
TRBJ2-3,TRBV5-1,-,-,CASSLGAGVTDTQYF,TGCGCCAGCAGCTTGGGCGCAGGGGTGACAGATACGCAGTATTTT
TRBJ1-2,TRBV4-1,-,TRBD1,CASSPPGELTGGNYGYTF,TGCGCCAGCAGCCCCCCCGGAGAACTGACAGGGGGCAACTATGGCTACACCTTC
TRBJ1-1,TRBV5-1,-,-,CASSLWGPNTEAFF,TGCGCCAGCAGCTTGTGGGGGCCGAACACTGAAGCTTTCTTT
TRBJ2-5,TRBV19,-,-,CASSIGTTQETQYF,TGTGCCAGTAGTATAGGGACAACTCAAGAGACCCAGTACTTC
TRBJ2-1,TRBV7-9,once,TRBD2,CASSPPGRVGLAKRDEQFF,TGTGCCAGCAGCCCGCCGGGGCGCGTCGGACTAGCGAAGAGGGATGAGCAGTTCTTC